A selection of T cell receptor beta chains follows, all from one sample in a study of blood T cells in healthy people across ages. TCRdb processed the 5' RACE reads anew with MiXCR; each CDR3 protein has one entry. Counted here are around 1,700,000 distinct CDR3 sequences, 28% occurring once; the ten biggest clones make up 7.7%. The sequenced sample consisted of blood. The origin of the receptors is a woman younger than 45 in good health. The CDR3 runs from the conserved cysteine through the conserved F or W. Each record gives: clone size, V gene, J gene, D gene, CDR3 DNA, CDR3 protein. A D gene is named only where the DNA matches it firmly. Clone size, where shown, is once, few, many, or a class for clones that have expanded.

clone size: many
V gene: TRBV12-5
J gene: TRBJ2-1
D gene: TRBD2
CDR3 DNA: TGTGCTAGTGGTTTCCTAATAGCGGGAAGCTCCTACAATGAGCAGTTCTTC
CDR3 protein: CASGFLIAGSSYNEQFF

clone size: few
V gene: TRBV5-1
J gene: TRBJ1-1
D gene: -
CDR3 DNA: TGCGCCAGCAGCTTCAACGAGGCCTGCCTGAAGCAGAACACTGAAGCTTTCTTT
CDR3 protein: CASSFNEACLKQNTEAFF

clone size: -
V gene: TRBV28
J gene: TRBJ1-6
D gene: -
CDR3 DNA: TGTGCCAGCACCCCCGACAGTTTCTATAATTCACCCCTCCACTTT
CDR3 protein: CASTPDSFYNSPLHF

clone size: many
V gene: TRBV3-1
J gene: TRBJ2-7
D gene: -
CDR3 DNA: TGTGCCAGCAGCCAAGCGGGGGCGAAAACCTACGAGCAGTACTTC
CDR3 protein: CASSQAGAKTYEQYF

clone size: few
V gene: TRBV7-2
J gene: TRBJ1-2
D gene: -
CDR3 DNA: TGTGCCAGCAGCTTTCAGGTCAACTATGGCTACACCTTC
CDR3 protein: CASSFQVNYGYTF

clone size: -
V gene: TRBV7-9
J gene: TRBJ2-7
D gene: -
CDR3 DNA: TGTGCCAGCAGCTCTAGTACAGTCAACTACGAGCAGTACTTC
CDR3 protein: CASSSSTVNYEQYF

clone size: few
V gene: TRBV29-1
J gene: TRBJ1-1
D gene: -
CDR3 DNA: TGCAGCGTTAAGACAGGTGCCAACACTGAAGCTTTCTTT
CDR3 protein: CSVKTGANTEAFF

clone size: -
V gene: TRBV5-4
J gene: TRBJ2-1
D gene: TRBD2
CDR3 DNA: TGTGCCAGCAACCCGGGGGGTAGCTCCTACAATGAGCAGTTCTTC
CDR3 protein: CASNPGGSSYNEQFF

clone size: -
V gene: TRBV9
J gene: TRBJ2-1
D gene: TRBD1
CDR3 DNA: TGTGCCAGCAGCGAGACAGGGGGTTGGAATGAGCAGTTCTTC
CDR3 protein: CASSETGGWNEQFF

clone size: -
V gene: TRBV7-9
J gene: TRBJ2-4
D gene: -
CDR3 DNA: TGTGCCAGCAGCCCCCCCGGACCAAACATTCAGTACTTC
CDR3 protein: CASSPPGPNIQYF

clone size: once
V gene: TRBV20-1
J gene: TRBJ2-5
D gene: -
CDR3 DNA: TGCAGTGCTCCGCGACGGGGCCAGGGAGAGACCCAGTACTTC
CDR3 protein: CSAPRRGQGETQYF

clone size: -
V gene: TRBV29-1
J gene: TRBJ1-5
D gene: -
CDR3 DNA: TGCAGCGTTGTGGACGGCAATCAGCCCCAGCATTTT
CDR3 protein: CSVVDGNQPQHF

clone size: -
V gene: TRBV28
J gene: TRBJ1-4
D gene: -
CDR3 DNA: TGTGCCGCGCCGAAGGAGCAGGGTAGTGAAAAACTGTTTTTT
CDR3 protein: CAAPKEQGSEKLFF

clone size: -
V gene: TRBV7-9
J gene: TRBJ1-2
D gene: TRBD1
CDR3 DNA: TGTGCCAGCAGCACGAGACAGGGGACTAACTATGGCTACACCTTC
CDR3 protein: CASSTRQGTNYGYTF

clone size: many
V gene: TRBV29-1
J gene: TRBJ2-5
D gene: TRBD2
CDR3 DNA: TGCAGCGTTCATCGGTCGGGAGGGGTCCCAGAGACCCAGTACTTC
CDR3 protein: CSVHRSGGVPETQYF

clone size: -
V gene: TRBV5-1
J gene: TRBJ2-3
D gene: TRBD1
CDR3 DNA: TGCGCCAGCAGCTTAATCGGACAGGGGGCCGCAGATACGCAGTATTTT
CDR3 protein: CASSLIGQGAADTQYF

clone size: many
V gene: TRBV28
J gene: TRBJ2-5
D gene: TRBD1
CDR3 DNA: TGTGCCAGCAGTTTATACGACAGGGGGCCCTCCTCCCAAGAGACCCAGTACTTC
CDR3 protein: CASSLYDRGPSSQETQYF

clone size: many
V gene: TRBV12-3/TRBV12-4
J gene: TRBJ2-3
D gene: TRBD2
CDR3 DNA: TGTGCCAGCAGATGGGTAGCGGGGGGCCCATCAGATACGCAGTATTTT
CDR3 protein: CASRWVAGGPSDTQYF

clone size: -
V gene: TRBV10-1
J gene: TRBJ2-1
D gene: -
CDR3 DNA: TGCGCCAGCAGTGGGTCGGAAGGAAACTACAATGAGCAGTTCTTC
CDR3 protein: CASSGSEGNYNEQFF

clone size: -
V gene: TRBV2
J gene: TRBJ1-3
D gene: TRBD1
CDR3 DNA: TGTGCCAGCTCGGGACAGGGCGTCTCTGGAAACACCATATATTTT
CDR3 protein: CASSGQGVSGNTIYF

clone size: many
V gene: TRBV12-3/TRBV12-4
J gene: TRBJ1-2
D gene: -
CDR3 DNA: TGTGCCAGCAGTTTAGCGGGCCGAGGCTATGGCTACACCTTC
CDR3 protein: CASSLAGRGYGYTF

clone size: -
V gene: TRBV6-6
J gene: TRBJ2-2
D gene: -
CDR3 DNA: TGTGCCAGCAGACCGGGGGGCAGGGGCACCGGGGAGCCGTTTTTT
CDR3 protein: CASRPGGRGTGEPFF

clone size: few
V gene: TRBV7-9
J gene: TRBJ2-1
D gene: TRBD1
CDR3 DNA: TGTGCCAGCAGCTTAGGCGACAGGGGCCGTGGTAATGAGCAGTTCTTC
CDR3 protein: CASSLGDRGRGNEQFF

clone size: -
V gene: TRBV5-5
J gene: TRBJ2-7
D gene: -
CDR3 DNA: TGTGCCAGCAGTAGAGGGGGGGGCGGGACATTCTGCGAGCAGTACTTC
CDR3 protein: CASSRGGGGTFCEQYF

clone size: -
V gene: TRBV5-1
J gene: TRBJ2-5
D gene: TRBD2
CDR3 DNA: TGCGCCAGCGAGACCGGGACTAGCGGGAGAGAGCAGTACTTC
CDR3 protein: CASETGTSGREQYF

clone size: few
V gene: TRBV6-6
J gene: TRBJ2-7
D gene: TRBD1
CDR3 DNA: TGTGCCAGCAGTTACAAGCGACAGGGTTCCAGCGAGCAGTACTTC
CDR3 protein: CASSYKRQGSSEQYF

clone size: many
V gene: TRBV24-1
J gene: TRBJ2-4
D gene: TRBD1
CDR3 DNA: TGTGCCACCAGTGACAGGGGGTACTTTCAGTACTTC
CDR3 protein: CATSDRGYFQYF

clone size: many
V gene: TRBV12-3/TRBV12-4
J gene: TRBJ2-3
D gene: -
CDR3 DNA: TGTGCCTCCCGCGGGTCCGCAGATACGCAGTATTTT
CDR3 protein: CASRGSADTQYF

clone size: many
V gene: TRBV27
J gene: TRBJ1-2
D gene: -
CDR3 DNA: TGTGCCAGCAGTGCAGGGACTAACTATGGCTACACCTTC
CDR3 protein: CASSAGTNYGYTF

clone size: few
V gene: TRBV2
J gene: TRBJ2-2
D gene: -
CDR3 DNA: TGTGCCAGCAGTGATTTGTCGGGGGGCCGGGGGGAGCTGTTTTTT
CDR3 protein: CASSDLSGGRGELFF

clone size: few
V gene: TRBV7-9
J gene: TRBJ1-1
D gene: TRBD1
CDR3 DNA: TGTGCCAGCAGCTCCTCACAGGGGGACGTCGCTGAAGCTTTCTTT
CDR3 protein: CASSSSQGDVAEAFF

clone size: many
V gene: TRBV4-3
J gene: TRBJ2-4
D gene: TRBD1
CDR3 DNA: TGCGCCAGCAGCCAAGTCCCCGGGCAGGGGGACATTCAGTACTTC
CDR3 protein: CASSQVPGQGDIQYF

clone size: -
V gene: TRBV7-9
J gene: TRBJ2-2
D gene: TRBD1
CDR3 DNA: TGTGCCAGCAGCTCTGGACAGGGTGGAGGCACCGGGGAGCTGTTTTTT
CDR3 protein: CASSSGQGGGTGELFF

clone size: few
V gene: TRBV12-3/TRBV12-4
J gene: TRBJ1-4
D gene: TRBD1
CDR3 DNA: TGTGCCAGCAGGAATACAGGGGGCCTTTCCGAAAAACTGTTTTTT
CDR3 protein: CASRNTGGLSEKLFF

clone size: -
V gene: TRBV20-1
J gene: TRBJ2-3
D gene: -
CDR3 DNA: TGCAGTGCTAGAGATTGGCAGGAATCCACAGATACGCAGTATTTT
CDR3 protein: CSARDWQESTDTQYF

clone size: -
V gene: TRBV12-3/TRBV12-4
J gene: TRBJ2-7
D gene: -
CDR3 DNA: TGTGCCAGCAGTTCGACAGCGTACACCTACGAGCAGTACTTC
CDR3 protein: CASSSTAYTYEQYF

clone size: -
V gene: TRBV7-2
J gene: TRBJ2-1
D gene: -
CDR3 DNA: TGTGCCAGCAGCAATACGACTACGAAGTTCTTC
CDR3 protein: CASSNTTTKFF

clone size: many
V gene: TRBV20-1
J gene: TRBJ2-1
D gene: TRBD2
CDR3 DNA: TGCAGTGCCGCTACCGGGACTAGCGGGACGGTTGAGCAGTTCTTC
CDR3 protein: CSAATGTSGTVEQFF

clone size: few
V gene: TRBV6-2/TRBV6-3
J gene: TRBJ2-1
D gene: -
CDR3 DNA: TGTGCCAGCTCAGCAAGTATCCAAGAGCAGTTCTTC
CDR3 protein: CASSASIQEQFF

clone size: few
V gene: TRBV5-1
J gene: TRBJ2-7
D gene: TRBD1
CDR3 DNA: TGCGCCAGCAGCGGCCTTCGGACGGATAGGGGGCATGAGCAGTACTTC
CDR3 protein: CASSGLRTDRGHEQYF

clone size: many
V gene: TRBV20-1
J gene: TRBJ2-7
D gene: -
CDR3 DNA: TGCAGTGCTAGAGATCCATTTACCTACGAGCAGTACTTC
CDR3 protein: CSARDPFTYEQYF

clone size: -
V gene: TRBV18
J gene: TRBJ2-7
D gene: -
CDR3 DNA: TGTGCCAGCTCACCCCTACCTGGGACGGGTTTTATGGAGCAGTACTTC
CDR3 protein: CASSPLPGTGFMEQYF

clone size: -
V gene: TRBV20-1
J gene: TRBJ1-5
D gene: -
CDR3 DNA: TGCAGTGCTAGAGACCGACGCGTTGGGGGCAATCAGCCCCAGCATTTT
CDR3 protein: CSARDRRVGGNQPQHF

clone size: once
V gene: TRBV6-6
J gene: TRBJ1-1
D gene: -
CDR3 DNA: TGTGCCAGTTCCATGGGGTTGGCTGAAGCTTTCTTT
CDR3 protein: CASSMGLAEAFF

clone size: -
V gene: TRBV12-3/TRBV12-4
J gene: TRBJ1-1
D gene: -
CDR3 DNA: TGTGCCAGCAGTTACTTCAACGCTGAAGCTTTCTTT
CDR3 protein: CASSYFNAEAFF

clone size: few
V gene: TRBV7-2
J gene: TRBJ2-7
D gene: TRBD2
CDR3 DNA: TGTGCCAGCAGCTTAGTTTTCGTGGTCGGGGGGGCGTACGAGCAGTACTTC
CDR3 protein: CASSLVFVVGGAYEQYF

clone size: few
V gene: TRBV7-9
J gene: TRBJ2-1
D gene: TRBD1
CDR3 DNA: TGTGCCAGCAGCCTCCGAACCCCCACTAGGGGACAGGGCGGGGAGCAGTTCTTC
CDR3 protein: CASSLRTPTRGQGGEQFF

clone size: -
V gene: TRBV9
J gene: TRBJ1-3
D gene: -
CDR3 DNA: TGTGCCAGCAGCGAAAACAGACCCTCTGGAAACACCATATATTTT
CDR3 protein: CASSENRPSGNTIYF

clone size: -
V gene: TRBV18
J gene: TRBJ1-1
D gene: TRBD1
CDR3 DNA: TGTGCCAGCTCACCTAATGTTGGACAGGGGATCATGAACACTGAAGCTTTCTTT
CDR3 protein: CASSPNVGQGIMNTEAFF

clone size: -
V gene: TRBV2
J gene: TRBJ2-2
D gene: TRBD1
CDR3 DNA: TGTGCCAGCCGACAGGGGATGAACACCGGGAAGCTGTTTTTT
CDR3 protein: CASRQGMNTGKLFF

clone size: -
V gene: TRBV7-2
J gene: TRBJ1-1
D gene: -
CDR3 DNA: TGTGCCAGCAGTAACGGCCGGGGCCCGAACACTGAAGCTTTCTTT
CDR3 protein: CASSNGRGPNTEAFF

clone size: few
V gene: TRBV29-1
J gene: TRBJ2-4
D gene: TRBD2
CDR3 DNA: TGCAGCGTTGGAACCCCTAGCGGGAGGGCGAACATTCAGTACTTC
CDR3 protein: CSVGTPSGRANIQYF

clone size: -
V gene: TRBV4-1
J gene: TRBJ2-3
D gene: TRBD2
CDR3 DNA: TGCGCCAGCAGCCGCCCTTCCCAGCGGGGGGGCTCAGATACGCAGTATTTT
CDR3 protein: CASSRPSQRGGSDTQYF

clone size: -
V gene: TRBV29-1
J gene: TRBJ2-6
D gene: -
CDR3 DNA: TGCAGCGTTGTTGACGGGATTAACGTCCGGACTTTC
CDR3 protein: CSVVDGINVRTF

clone size: many
V gene: TRBV7-2
J gene: TRBJ2-7
D gene: TRBD2
CDR3 DNA: TGTGCCAGCAGCACCTCGGGACTAGCCTACGAGCAGTACTTC
CDR3 protein: CASSTSGLAYEQYF

clone size: many
V gene: TRBV11-2
J gene: TRBJ2-1
D gene: -
CDR3 DNA: TGTGCCAGCAGCTCACTAGCACGAATCAGGGAGCAGTTCTTC
CDR3 protein: CASSSLARIREQFF

clone size: few
V gene: TRBV27
J gene: TRBJ2-1
D gene: -
CDR3 DNA: TGTGCCAGCAGCCAGTCCCCAGGGGCGGTTGAGCAGTTCTTC
CDR3 protein: CASSQSPGAVEQFF

clone size: -
V gene: TRBV9
J gene: TRBJ2-5
D gene: TRBD1
CDR3 DNA: TGTGCCAGCAGCGTAGACCCAGGGGGCGGGGAGACCCAGTACTTC
CDR3 protein: CASSVDPGGGETQYF

clone size: -
V gene: TRBV11-2
J gene: TRBJ2-7
D gene: TRBD1
CDR3 DNA: TGTGCCAGCAGCCCCCAGCGGACAGGGACCTACGAGCAGTACTTC
CDR3 protein: CASSPQRTGTYEQYF